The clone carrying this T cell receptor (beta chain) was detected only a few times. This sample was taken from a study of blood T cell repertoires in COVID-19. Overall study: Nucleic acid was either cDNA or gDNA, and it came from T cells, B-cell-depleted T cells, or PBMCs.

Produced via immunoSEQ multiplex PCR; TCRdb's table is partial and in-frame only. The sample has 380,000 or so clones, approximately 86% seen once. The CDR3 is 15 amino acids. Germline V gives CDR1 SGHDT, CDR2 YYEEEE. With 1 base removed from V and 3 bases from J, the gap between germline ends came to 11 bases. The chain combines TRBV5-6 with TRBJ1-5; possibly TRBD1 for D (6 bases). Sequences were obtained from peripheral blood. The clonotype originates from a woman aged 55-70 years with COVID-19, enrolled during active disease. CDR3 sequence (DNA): TGTGCCAGCAGCTTGCGACAGGCCACCAATCAGCCCCAGCATTTT. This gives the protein CASSLRQATNQPQHF.